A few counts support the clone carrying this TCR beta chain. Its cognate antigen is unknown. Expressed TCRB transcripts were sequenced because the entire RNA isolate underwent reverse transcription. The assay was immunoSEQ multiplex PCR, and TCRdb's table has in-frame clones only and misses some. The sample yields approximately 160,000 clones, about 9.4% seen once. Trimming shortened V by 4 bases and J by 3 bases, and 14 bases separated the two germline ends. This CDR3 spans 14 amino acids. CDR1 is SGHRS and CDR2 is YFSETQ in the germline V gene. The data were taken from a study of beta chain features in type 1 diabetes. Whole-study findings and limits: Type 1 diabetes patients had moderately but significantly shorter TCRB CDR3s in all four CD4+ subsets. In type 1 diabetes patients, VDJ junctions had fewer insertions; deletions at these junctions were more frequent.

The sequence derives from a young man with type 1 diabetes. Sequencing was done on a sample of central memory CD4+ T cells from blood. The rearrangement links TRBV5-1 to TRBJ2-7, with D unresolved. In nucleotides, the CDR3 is TGCGCCAGCAGCCCCGCCAACCCAGTCTACGAGCAGTACTTC. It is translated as CASSPANPVYEQYF.